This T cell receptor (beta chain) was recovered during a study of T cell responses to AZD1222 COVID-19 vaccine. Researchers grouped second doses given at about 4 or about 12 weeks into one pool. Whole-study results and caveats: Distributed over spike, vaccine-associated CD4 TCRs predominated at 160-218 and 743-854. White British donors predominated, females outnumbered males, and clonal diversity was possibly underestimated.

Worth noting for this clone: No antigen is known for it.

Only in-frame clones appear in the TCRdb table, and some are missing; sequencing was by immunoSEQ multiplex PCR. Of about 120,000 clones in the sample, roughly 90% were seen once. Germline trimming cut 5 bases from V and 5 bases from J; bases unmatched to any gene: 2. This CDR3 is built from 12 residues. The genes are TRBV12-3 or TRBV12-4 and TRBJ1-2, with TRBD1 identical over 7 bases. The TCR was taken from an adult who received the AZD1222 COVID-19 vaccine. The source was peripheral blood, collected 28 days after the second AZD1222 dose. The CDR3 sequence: CASSPGQYGYTF. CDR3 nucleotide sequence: TGTGCCAGCAGTCCGGGACAGTATGGCTACACCTTC.